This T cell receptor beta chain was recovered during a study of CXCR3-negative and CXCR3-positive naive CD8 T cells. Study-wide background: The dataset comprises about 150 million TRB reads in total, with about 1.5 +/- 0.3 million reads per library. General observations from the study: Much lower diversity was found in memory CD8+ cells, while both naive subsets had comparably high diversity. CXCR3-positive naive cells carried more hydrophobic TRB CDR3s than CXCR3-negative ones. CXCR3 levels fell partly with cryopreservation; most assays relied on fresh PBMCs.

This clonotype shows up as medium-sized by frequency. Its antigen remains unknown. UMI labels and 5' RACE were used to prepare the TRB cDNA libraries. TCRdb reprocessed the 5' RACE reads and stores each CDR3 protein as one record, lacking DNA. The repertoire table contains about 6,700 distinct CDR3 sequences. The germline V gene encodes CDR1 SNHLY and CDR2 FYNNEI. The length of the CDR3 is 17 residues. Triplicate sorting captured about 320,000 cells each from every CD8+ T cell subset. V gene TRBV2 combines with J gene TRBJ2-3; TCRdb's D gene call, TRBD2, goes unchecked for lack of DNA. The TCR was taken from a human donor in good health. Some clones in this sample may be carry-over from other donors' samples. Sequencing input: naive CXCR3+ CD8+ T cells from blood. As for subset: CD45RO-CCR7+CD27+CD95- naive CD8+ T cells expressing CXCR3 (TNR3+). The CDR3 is CASRGRLRETSTDTQYF.